The 14 T cell receptor beta chains below all came from one sample that was sequenced in a study of graft-versus-host responses after intestinal transplantation (dated by TCRdb to the early 2020s). The library relied on the immunoSEQ multiplex PCR assay. TCRdb mirrors the immuneACCESS table, restricted to in-frame sequences. Some clones are absent from its copies; in checked studies, under half trace to an unresolved V gene, and the reason for the others is unknown. Present in this sample are around 67,000 clones, approximately 84% of which were seen just once. The ten largest clones add up to 0.39% of the sample. Explained via the paper, the time point label denotes: cells obtained before transplantation from donor or recipient. Antigen specificity for these receptors is unknown. The sample in question was unstimulated CD4+ T cells sorted from spleen or lymph node cells, obtained before transplant. The receptors derive from a human donor who was the organ donor for an intestinal transplant.

The chain joins TRBV10-3 to TRBJ2-3; no reliable D call. There are 13 residues in the CDR3. Germline V gene lookup returns CDR1 ENHRY and CDR2 SYGVKD. The V end lost 2 bases, the J end lost 0 bases, and 3 bases lay between the germline ends. The CDR3 reads CAISEPSTDTQYF. The CDR3 DNA sequence: TGTGCCATCAGTGAGCCTAGCACAGATACGCAGTATTTT.

This clone was observed a single time. The V gene is TRBV28, the J gene TRBJ1-1; 7 bases line up with TRBD1. CDR1 is MDHEN and CDR2 is SYDVKM in the germline V gene. J gave up 7 bases and V 7 bases, and 9 bases lay outside the gene matches. CDR3 length equals 13 residues. CDR3 sequence reads: CASTDRSPLEAFF. CDR3 sequence (DNA): TGTGCCAGCACGGACAGGAGCCCCCTTGAAGCTTTCTTT.

The chain joins TRBV5-6 to TRBJ1-1; 8 positions match TRBD1. Germline V gene sequence: CDR1 SGHDT, CDR2 YYEEEE. V dropped 7 bases and J dropped 0; count of bases not matched to a gene: 14. The CDR3 is 17 residues long. The CDR3, as DNA: TGTGCCAGCGGACGCCTGGACAGGGAGGGGATGAACACTGAAGCTTTCTTT. Protein: CASGRLDREGMNTEAFF.

The CDR3 protein is CASSLGQGNYEQYV. The CDR3 DNA sequence: TGTGCCAGCAGCTTGGGACAGGGGAACTACGAGCAGTACGTC. The chain combines TRBV11-1 with TRBJ2-7, with 10 bases matching TRBD1. The CDR3 sequence is 14 residues long. Germline CDR1 SGHAT, CDR2 FQDESV (reference sequence). V gave up 3 bases and J gave up 3 bases; unmatched junction bases: 2.

This rearrangement joins TRBV28 to TRBJ2-5; a possible D gene is TRBD2 (6 bases). Germline assignment: CDR1 MDHEN and CDR2 SYDVKM. The CDR3 is made up of 13 amino acids. V lost 5 bases and J lost 9, with 16 bases in between. DNA of the CDR3: TGTGCCAGCAGTATGACTAGTAGGGCGGCCCAGTACTTC. Its translation: CASSMTSRAAQYF. The full variable domain, with the rest looked up from reference TRBV28 and TRBJ2-5, is DVKVTQSSRYLVKRTGEKVFLECVQDMDHENMFWYRQDPGLGLRLIYFSYDVKMKEKGDIPEGYSVSREKKERFSLILESASTNQTSMYLCASSMTSRAAQYFGPGTRLLVL.

V usage is TRBV27 and J usage is TRBJ1-6, with D possibly matching TRBD1 (5 bases). The V end lost 5 bases, the J end lost 5 bases, and 10 bases lay between the germline ends. The CDR3 is made up of 14 amino acids. CDR1 is MNHEY, CDR2 SMNVEV, per germline (reference sequence). The CDR3 DNA reads TGTGCCAGCAGTCAGGGTCTGAATAATTCACCCCTCCACTTT. This codes for CASSQGLNNSPLHF.

The chain has TRBV4-3 and TRBJ1-1, with 7 bases matching TRBD1. Unmatched junction bases numbered 4, after V lost 1 base and J lost 2 bases. Germline loops: CDR1 LGHNA, CDR2 YSLEER. CDR3 length equals 15 residues. The chain's CDR3 is CASSQVNRGNTEAFF. The CDR3 DNA is TGCGCCAGCAGCCAAGTCAACAGGGGCAACACTGAAGCTTTCTTT.

This rearrangement joins TRBV28 to TRBJ1-4, with D perhaps matching TRBD1 (5 bases). The CDR3 loop spans 15 amino acids. V lost 3 bases, J lost 7 bases, and 15 bases lay in between. Germline loops: CDR1 MDHEN, CDR2 SYDVKM. The CDR3 region has the DNA TGTGCCAGCAGTTTTGTCCAGGGTTCAAGTGAAAAACTGTTTTTT. This gives the protein CASSFVQGSSEKLFF.

This chain joins TRBV4-2 and TRBJ2-1; TRBD1 is a possible D gene (5 bases). CDR1 and CDR2 from the germline V gene are LGHNA and YNFKEQ. V lost 4 bases and J 0 bases, leaving 10 bases between the germline ends. The CDR3 extends over 15 amino acids. CDR3 sequence: CASSPTVPSYNEQFF. CDR3 nucleotide sequence: TGTGCCAGCAGCCCGACAGTGCCCTCCTACAATGAGCAGTTCTTC.

The V call is TRBV4-1, the J call TRBJ1-6; 7 bases match TRBD1. The CDR3 sequence is 17 residues long. Trimming at V came to 4 bases and at J to 5 bases, leaving 11 bases not matched to a gene. The germline CDR1 and CDR2 sequences are MGHRA and YSYEKL. The CDR3 loop reads CASSPAMRQGNNSPLHF. The CDR3 nucleotides read TGCGCCAGCAGCCCTGCAATGAGACAGGGAAATAATTCACCCCTCCACTTT.

The CDR3 bases are TGTGCCAGCAGTCCAACCGGCTCCGGCGGCAATGAGCAGTTCTTC. Its translation: CASSPTGSGGNEQFF. The V call is TRBV6-6, the J call TRBJ2-1; D is unclear. The CDR3 runs to 15 residues. The germline gives CDR1 MNHNY, CDR2 SVGAGI (reference sequence). V shed 5 bases and J shed 6 bases, with 17 bases lying between them.

This clone was detected a few times. This same CDR3 is encoded by further DNA sequences in the sample. This rearrangement joins TRBV28 to TRBJ1-2, with a tentative D call TRBD1 (5 bases). The CDR3 is 12 residues long. The V and J ends lost 3 bases and 7 bases respectively, with 9 bases between them. Germline CDR1 and CDR2: MDHEN and SYDVKM. As DNA, the CDR3 is TGTGCCAGCAGTTTGGAGCAGGGTGGCTACACCTTC. Translating it yields CASSLEQGGYTF.

This clone was counted between two and nine times. The chain uses TRBV5-8 and TRBJ2-3; 8 bases agree with TRBD1. CDR1 SGHTS and CDR2 YDEGEE come from the germline V gene. Trimming cost V 0 bases and J 4 bases; bases outside gene matches: 10. The CDR3 is 17 amino acids. For the CDR3, the DNA is TGTGCCAGCAGCTTGGCCCTCCTGACAGGGGCCTCAGATACGCAGTATTTT. Protein sequence: CASSLALLTGASDTQYF.

The chain carries TRBV4-1 and TRBJ1-1; D uncertain. The CDR3 consists of 13 residues. Trimming removed 4 bases from V and 0 bases from J, with 6 bases in between. Germline V gene data show CDR1 as MGHRA and CDR2 as YSYEKL. The CDR3 DNA is TGCGCCAGCAGCCGGCCCATGAACACTGAAGCTTTCTTT. Translated: CASSRPMNTEAFF.